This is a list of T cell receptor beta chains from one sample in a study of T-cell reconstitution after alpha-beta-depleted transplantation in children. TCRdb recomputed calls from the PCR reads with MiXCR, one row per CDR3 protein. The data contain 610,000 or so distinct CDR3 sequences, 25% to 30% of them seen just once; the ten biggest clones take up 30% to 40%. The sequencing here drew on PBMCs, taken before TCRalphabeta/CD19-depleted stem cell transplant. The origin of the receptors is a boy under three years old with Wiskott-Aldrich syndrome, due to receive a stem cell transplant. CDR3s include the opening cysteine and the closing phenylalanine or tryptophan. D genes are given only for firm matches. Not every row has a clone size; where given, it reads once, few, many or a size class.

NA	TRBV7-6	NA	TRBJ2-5	TGTGCCAGCACCCCCTACAGTTCACAAGAGACCCAGTACTTC	CASTPYSSQETQYF
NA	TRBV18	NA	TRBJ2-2	TGTGCCAGCTCACCACCGCCGCCCGGGGAGCTGTTTTTT	CASSPPPPGELFF
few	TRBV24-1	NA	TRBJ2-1	TGTGCCACCCGCAGCAATGAGCAGTTCTTC	CATRSNEQFF
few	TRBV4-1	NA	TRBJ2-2	TGCGCCAGCAGCCAAGGCTTACGGGAGACCGGGGAGCTGTTTTTT	CASSQGLRETGELFF
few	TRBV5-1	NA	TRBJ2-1	TGCGCCAGCAGCTTTTGGCAGGGTGGCCACAATGAGCAGTTCTTC	CASSFWQGGHNEQFF
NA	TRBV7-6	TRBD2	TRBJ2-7	TGTGCCAGCAGCTTAGGGGGACTAGCGGGAGAAGAGCAGTACTTC	CASSLGGLAGEEQYF
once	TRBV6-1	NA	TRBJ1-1	TGTGCCAGCAGTCTCAGATTCTTGAACACTGAAGCTTTCTTT	CASSLRFLNTEAFF
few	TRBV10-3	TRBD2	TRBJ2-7	TGTGCCATCAGTGATGCTAGCGGGAGGTTCTACGAGCAGTACTTC	CAISDASGRFYEQYF
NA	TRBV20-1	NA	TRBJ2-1	TGCAGTGCTAGAGATCAGCCCAGTAGGGCCTACAATGAGCAGTTCTTC	CSARDQPSRAYNEQFF
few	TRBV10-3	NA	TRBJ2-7	TGTGCCATCAGTGATACTAGCTCCTACGAGCAGTACTTC	CAISDTSSYEQYF
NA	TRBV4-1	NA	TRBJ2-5	TGCGCCAGCAGCCAAGAGGGATGGGGACAAGAGACCCAGTACTTC	CASSQEGWGQETQYF
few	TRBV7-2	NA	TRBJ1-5	TGTGCCAGCAGCTTAGGCAGCCCGAATCAGCCCCAGCATTTT	CASSLGSPNQPQHF
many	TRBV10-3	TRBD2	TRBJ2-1	TGTGCCATCAGCCTGACTAGCGGAGAGAACAATGAGCAGTTCTTC	CAISLTSGENNEQFF
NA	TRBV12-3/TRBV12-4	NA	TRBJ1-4	TGTGCCAGCAGAGGACCGGCAACTAATGAAAAACTGTTTTTT	CASRGPATNEKLFF
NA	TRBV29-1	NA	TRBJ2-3	TGCAGCGTGGACGTCATGTCCCGCACAGATACGCAGTATTTT	CSVDVMSRTDTQYF
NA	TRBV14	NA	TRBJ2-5	TGTGCCAGCAGCCAAGGTCATTCCGAGACCCAGTACTTC	CASSQGHSETQYF
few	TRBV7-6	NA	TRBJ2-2	TGTGCCAGCAGGCCCAGGGAAGTGGGCACCGGGGAGCTGTTTTTT	CASRPREVGTGELFF
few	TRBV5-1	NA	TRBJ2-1	TGCGCCAGCAGAAGTTGGGACTCCCCCTACAATGAGCAGTTCTTC	CASRSWDSPYNEQFF
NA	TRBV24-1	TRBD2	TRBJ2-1	TGTGCCACCAGTGATAGCGGGAGTGTTGAGCAGTTCTTC	CATSDSGSVEQFF
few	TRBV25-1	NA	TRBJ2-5	TGTGCCAGCAGCGGGGACCTTCGGGAGACCCAGTACTTC	CASSGDLRETQYF
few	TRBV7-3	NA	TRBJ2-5	TGTGCCAGCAGCTTAAGGGCTAGTCAAGAGACCCAGTACTTC	CASSLRASQETQYF
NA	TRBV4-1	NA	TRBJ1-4	TGCGCCAGCGCTACCGGGGCCGAAAAACTGTTTTTT	CASATGAEKLFF
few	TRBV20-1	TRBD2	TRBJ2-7	TGCAGTGCTAGAGAGTCTAGCGGGAGTATTATCGAGCAGTACTTC	CSARESSGSIIEQYF
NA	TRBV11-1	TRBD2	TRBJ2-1	TGTGCCAGCAGCTTAGGTGGTCTGGCTAGCGGTAGCAATGAGCAGTTCTTC	CASSLGGLASGSNEQFF
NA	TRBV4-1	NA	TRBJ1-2	TGCGCCAGCAGCCAAGCCAGGGCCCCACTCTATGGCTACACCTTC	CASSQARAPLYGYTF
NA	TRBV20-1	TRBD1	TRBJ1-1	TGCAGTGCTAGAGACAGGGGGCGGACTGAAGCTTTCTTT	CSARDRGRTEAFF
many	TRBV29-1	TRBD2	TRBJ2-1	TGCAGCGGTGCTGGACTAGCGGCTTCCTACAATGAGCAGTTCTTC	CSGAGLAASYNEQFF
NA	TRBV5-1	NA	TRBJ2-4	TGCGCCAGCAGCTTAACATCTCTTAGCGGCATTCAGTACTTC	CASSLTSLSGIQYF
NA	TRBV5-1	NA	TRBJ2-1	TGCGCCAGCAGCCCGGGACCCACTGGTTTCCTGTCCTACAATGAGCAGTTCTTC	CASSPGPTGFLSYNEQFF
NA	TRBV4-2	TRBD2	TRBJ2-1	TGTGCCAGCAGCCCACGCGGACTAGCGGGACCAAGAAATGAGCAGTTCTTC	CASSPRGLAGPRNEQFF
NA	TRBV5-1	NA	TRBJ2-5	TGCGCCAGCAGCTGGGGTCTAGGAGTACAGACCCAGTACTTC	CASSWGLGVQTQYF
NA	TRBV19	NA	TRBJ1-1	TGTGCCAGTACAAATCCCGGACCGTACACTGAAGCTTTCTTT	CASTNPGPYTEAFF
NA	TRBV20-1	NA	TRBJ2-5	TGCAGTGCTAGCGGCAGGGTTATTGAGACCCAGTACTTC	CSASGRVIETQYF
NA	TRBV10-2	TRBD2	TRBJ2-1	TGCGCCAGCAGTGAGAAGTCTAGCGGGAAGGTTTGGAATGAGCAGTTCTTC	CASSEKSSGKVWNEQFF
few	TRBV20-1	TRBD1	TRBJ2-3	TGCAGTGCTAGCACTGACAGGGGGCGTGGAGATACGCAGTATTTT	CSASTDRGRGDTQYF